This TCR beta chain originates from a study of a mutant IDH1 vaccine in newly diagnosed glioma (dated by TCRdb to the early 2020s). A note on the overall study: Eight vaccinations were administered to patients in weeks 1, 3, 5, 7, 11, 15, 19 and 23, corresponding to visits V03 through V10. Vaccination started 4-6 weeks after radiotherapy alone, or was given together with temozolomide cycles in the groups whose treatment included chemotherapy. Of the 30 to 35 treated patients, 62.5% were male and 37.5% were female, and a mean age of 40.4 years was recorded. Prior to enrollment, standard therapy consisting of radiotherapy alone, temozolomide alone, or radiochemotherapy with temozolomide had been administered to patients, with the combination being received by most patients. Peripheral blood was collected at six visits: V03 (baseline), V05, V07, V10, V12 and V13. For exploratory analyses, longitudinal TCRB deep sequencing was carried out in roughly 23 treated patients wherever samples were available. The paper as a whole reports these results and caveats: Immune responses induced by the vaccine were seen in 93.3% of patients across multiple MHC alleles. It was noted by the authors that analyses of patient blood samples could not be reproduced owing to sample limitations. Selection of PBMC samples for TCRB deep sequencing was based on availability. Changes in the top peripheral T cell clonotypes picked up by TCRB sequencing did not appear to be linked to pseudoprogression.

The CDR3 starts with the cysteine, ends with the phenylalanine, and has 15 residues. Just CDR3 DNA is preserved here, 45 bases in frame from base 1. Deletion took 2 bases off V and 1 base off J, with a span of 6 bases between the germline ends. The germline V gene provides CDR1 MNHEY and CDR2 SVGAGI. This clone occurred a few times. Its antigen is still unknown. Per-base quality was not reported, and no clone a single base away is much larger than it. The time point label, read with the paper, signifies: week 5, during vaccination. Each vaccine dose, consisting of 300 ug of a 20-mer mutant IDH1 peptide in Montanide, was administered subcutaneously with topical imiquimod. Donors had newly diagnosed WHO grade 3 or 4 IDH1-mutant astrocytomas with loss of nuclear ATRX. The samples were drawn from NOA16, a multicentre, single-arm, open-label phase I trial in Germany that tested a mutant IDH1 peptide vaccine in humans for the first time. Genomic DNA for TCRB sequencing was extracted from EDTA blood using the DNeasy Blood and Tissue Kit.

The protocol used for the library was the immunoSEQ multiplex PCR assay. The hsTCRB Kit was used according to the manufacturer's protocol to amplify rearranged TCR beta chain sequences. TCRB libraries were sequenced on an Illumina MiSeq. The source study handled its data this way. The kit vendor's proprietary platform handled demultiplexing, trimming and gene mapping. Here the immuneACCESS table is served through TCRdb, limited to in-frame sequences with V and J called. Missing clones are a known gap in these copies; in checked studies unresolved V genes cover under half, and the rest lacks a known reason. V, J and clone size are taken as reported in that table, and D and trimming were inferred from the DNA itself. The sample records 25,000 to 35,000 clones, roughly 90% of which are singletons. Jointly, the top ten make up around 18% of the sample.

The sequence derives from a man aged 18 to 30 with glioma. The chain uses TRBV6-5 and TRBJ2-6; the D gene assignment is ambiguous. The specimen comprised PBMCs, sampled from a glioma patient whose treatment included an IDH1 peptide vaccine. The bases read TGTGCCAGCAGTTACGGCGTATCTGGGGCCAACGTCCTGACTTTC. The translation is CASSYGVSGANVLTF.